The 4 T cell receptor beta chains presented below share a single source sample, sequenced in a study of blood T cell repertoires in COVID-19. TCRdb's table, derived via immunoSEQ multiplex PCR, lists solely in-frame clones and lacks some. The sample contains 60,000 or so clones, around four fifths of which appear only once. Sequenced: peripheral blood. The receptors were sampled from a man aged 25 to 45 with COVID-19, enrolled during active disease.

The J gene is TRBJ2-1, the V gene TRBV27; 11 bases are a match to TRBD2. Germline CDR1 is MNHEY and CDR2 is SMNVEV (reference sequence). The CDR3 runs 14 residues. The trim removed 6 bases at V and 5 bases at J, leaving 3 bases unmatched. The DNA of the CDR3 is TGTGCCAGCAGGGCTAGCGGGAGGCACAATGAGCAGTTCTTC. Protein product: CASRASGRHNEQFF.

The chain combines TRBV5-1 with TRBJ2-2; D may be TRBD2 (6 bases). Looked up from germline, CDR1 is SGHRS and CDR2 is YFSETQ. The CDR3 consists of 15 residues. V gave up 1 base and J gave up 6 bases, with 13 bases separating them. Written as DNA, the CDR3 is TGCGCCAGCAGCTTGCCCCCGACTAGACCCGGGGAGCTGTTTTTT. Translation: CASSLPPTRPGELFF.

The rearrangement joins TRBV19 to TRBJ2-3, with a weak D call TRBD1 (6 bases). The V gene's germline CDR1 is LNHDA and CDR2 SQIVND (reference sequence). The V end was cut by 3 bases, the J end by 2 bases, with 12 bases between. The CDR3 has 15 residues. CDR3 sequence (DNA): TGTGCCAGTAGTATTCCAGGGGCTAACACAGATACGCAGTATTTT. Translation gives CASSIPGANTDTQYF.

In nucleotides, the CDR3 is TGCGCCAGCAGTCAGGGGGCAGGGGGCTACACCTTC. It is translated as CASSQGAGGYTF. V gene TRBV10-1 combines with J gene TRBJ1-2; 8 nucleotides align to TRBD1. V dropped 5 bases and J dropped 8; count of bases not matched to a gene: 4. The CDR3 runs to 12 residues. Germline CDR1 WNHNN, CDR2 SYGVQD (reference sequence).